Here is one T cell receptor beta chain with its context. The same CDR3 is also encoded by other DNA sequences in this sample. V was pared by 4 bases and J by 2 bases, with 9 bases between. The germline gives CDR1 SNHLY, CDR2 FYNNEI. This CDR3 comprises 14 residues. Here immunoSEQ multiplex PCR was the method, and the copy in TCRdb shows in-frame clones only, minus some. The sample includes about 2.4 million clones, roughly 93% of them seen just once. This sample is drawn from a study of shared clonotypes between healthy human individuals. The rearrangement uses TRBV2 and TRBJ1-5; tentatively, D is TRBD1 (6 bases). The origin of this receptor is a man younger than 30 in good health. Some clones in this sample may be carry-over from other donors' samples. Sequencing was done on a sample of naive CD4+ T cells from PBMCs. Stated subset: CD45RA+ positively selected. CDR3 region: CASSGGQGNQPQHF. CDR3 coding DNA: TGTGCCAGCAGTGGGGGGCAGGGCAATCAGCCCCAGCATTTT.